The rows below give T cell receptor beta chains drawn from one sample of a study of blood T cell repertoires in COVID-19. Sequencing was performed with immunoSEQ multiplex PCR; in TCRdb, only in-frame clones are kept and a portion is missing. There are roughly 90,000 clones in the sample; 85% to 90% occur only once, and roughly 5.4% lies in the top ten. Sequencing input: peripheral blood. All receptors derive from a man aged 35-49 years with acute or convalescent COVID-19. Both conserved end residues are part of each CDR3. The D gene is left open where the match is weak. Where a row states a size, it is once, few, many or the class of an expanded clone; other rows omit it.

J gene | D gene | V gene | clone size | CDR3 DNA | CDR3 protein
TRBJ1-2 | - | TRBV2 | few | TGTGCCAGCGCAAGTTTGAGGTTTGGCTACACCTTC | CASASLRFGYTF
TRBJ1-1 | - | TRBV11-2 | - | TGTGCCAGCAGCTTAGTAGGGGGAGGGTACACTGAAGCTTTCTTT | CASSLVGGGYTEAFF
TRBJ1-6 | - | TRBV5-1 | - | TGCGCCAGCAGCCTAGCCCCTATGGGTTCACCCCTCCACTTT | CASSLAPMGSPLHF
TRBJ2-7 | TRBD1 | TRBV6-5 | - | TGTGCCAGCAGCCACGGGACAGGGTCCTACGAGCAGTACTTC | CASSHGTGSYEQYF
TRBJ2-5 | - | TRBV30 | - | TGTGCCTGGAGTGTAGGGGGGGTTCCTCCTGGGGAGACCCAGTACTTC | CAWSVGGVPPGETQYF
TRBJ2-2 | - | TRBV6-5 | - | TGTGCCAGCTTCTGGGCCGCGAACACCGGGGAGCTGTTTTTT | CASFWAANTGELFF
TRBJ1-3 | - | TRBV13 | once | TGTGCCAGCAGCTTAGGTAGTGGAGCCGGAAACACCATATATTTT | CASSLGSGAGNTIYF
TRBJ1-5 | - | TRBV10-3 | few | TGTGCCATCAGTGAGGGGACTAAGGGGCAGCCCCAGCATTTT | CAISEGTKGQPQHF
TRBJ1-1 | - | TRBV30 | - | TGTGCCTGGAAAGATCAGGACACTGAAGCTTTCTTT | CAWKDQDTEAFF
TRBJ1-2 | TRBD1 | TRBV7-9 | - | TGTGCCAGCAGCCCGGACAGGGGGGCTAACTATGGCTACACCTTC | CASSPDRGANYGYTF
TRBJ1-4 | TRBD1 | TRBV30 | few | TGTGCCTGGAGTCCGACAGGGTATGAAAAACTGTTTTTT | CAWSPTGYEKLFF
TRBJ1-3 | - | TRBV10-3 | - | TGTGCCATCATGGAGGGGCTCTCTGGAAACACCATATATTTT | CAIMEGLSGNTIYF
TRBJ2-6 | TRBD1 | TRBV3-1/TRBV3-2 | - | TGTGCCAGCAGCCCGCAAATTATAACCGGGACAGGGTACTCTGGGGCCAACGTCCTGACTTTC | CASSPQIITGTGYSGANVLTF
TRBJ2-1 | - | TRBV11-3 | - | TGTGCCAGCAGCTTAGAAGGGGTAGGTGAGCAGTTCTTC | CASSLEGVGEQFF
TRBJ2-1 | - | TRBV29-1 | - | TGCAGCGTCGTAGGGGGAGGGAGCTCCTACAATGAGCAGTTCTTC | CSVVGGGSSYNEQFF
TRBJ2-7 | - | TRBV2 | once | TGTGCCAGCAGTGTAGGGGACAACGCCTACGAGCAGTACTTC | CASSVGDNAYEQYF
TRBJ2-3 | - | TRBV19 | - | TGTGCCAGTAGTATAGCCACTACAGATACGCAGTATTTT | CASSIATTDTQYF
TRBJ1-1 | TRBD1 | TRBV2 | once | TGTGCCAGCAATCCGTACGGGACAGGGAAGGGCACTGAAGCTTTCTTT | CASNPYGTGKGTEAFF
TRBJ1-2 | - | TRBV3-1/TRBV3-2 | many | TGTGCCAGCAGCCACGCGGGCGTCGGATTTGGCTACACCTTC | CASSHAGVGFGYTF
TRBJ1-2 | TRBD1 | TRBV19 | few | TGTGCCAGTAGTATAGATCTATTAGGGGGCGCCGGCGGCTACACCTTC | CASSIDLLGGAGGYTF
TRBJ1-5 | - | TRBV10-1 | - | TGCGCCAGCAAAATTCAGAGGGTGGGGTGTAGCAATCAGCCCCAGCATTTT | CASKIQRVGCSNQPQHF
TRBJ1-3 | TRBD1 | TRBV30 | - | TGTGCCTGGAGCCGGACAGGGGCCCGAAACACCATATATTTT | CAWSRTGARNTIYF
TRBJ2-1 | TRBD2 | TRBV7-2 | once | TGTGCCAGCAGCTCCTGGGGGGGGACTAGCGGTTACAATGAGCAGTTCTTC | CASSSWGGTSGYNEQFF
TRBJ2-1 | - | TRBV12-3/TRBV12-4 | - | TGTGCCAGCAGTTTAAGACTACCCAATGAGCAGTTCTTC | CASSLRLPNEQFF
TRBJ1-2 | - | TRBV25-1 | - | TGTGCCAGCAGTGTACTGGATGGCTACACCTTC | CASSVLDGYTF
TRBJ1-2 | TRBD1 | TRBV19 | - | TGTGCCAGTAGGGTAAAAGAGGACAGGGACTATGGCTACACCTTC | CASRVKEDRDYGYTF
TRBJ2-3 | TRBD2 | TRBV6-2/TRBV6-3 | - | TGTGCCAGCAGCCGCCAAGCGGGGCCGACAGATACGCAGTATTTT | CASSRQAGPTDTQYF
TRBJ2-3 | - | TRBV5-6 | - | TGTGCCAGCAGCTTGGGGCGCACAGATACGCAGTATTTT | CASSLGRTDTQYF
TRBJ2-7 | - | TRBV9 | - | TGTGCCAGCAGCGGAGGGGACATCGGGGACGAGCAGTACTTC | CASSGGDIGDEQYF
TRBJ1-1 | - | TRBV27 | - | TGTGCCAGCAGTCCCACAGTAAACACTGAAGCTTTCTTT | CASSPTVNTEAFF
TRBJ1-5 | - | TRBV30 | few | TGTGCCTGGAGTGGAGGGTCTGGGCCCCAGCATTTT | CAWSGGSGPQHF
TRBJ1-5 | - | TRBV19 | - | TGTGCCAGTAACGACAGTAATCAGCCCCAGCATTTT | CASNDSNQPQHF
TRBJ2-7 | - | TRBV5-1 | - | TGCGCCAGCAGTTCGCAGGGGGGCTCCTACGAGCAGTACTTC | CASSSQGGSYEQYF
TRBJ1-1 | - | TRBV25-1 | - | TGTGCCAGCAGTGATGTGGACACAGAAGCTTTCTTT | CASSDVDTEAFF
TRBJ1-6 | - | TRBV5-1 | - | TGCGCCAGCAGCCCATACGTTGGCAGGGCGAGGAATTCACCCCTCCACTTT | CASSPYVGRARNSPLHF
TRBJ2-7 | TRBD2 | TRBV30 | - | TGTGCCTGGAGCCGGCGGAGCGGGAGAGTGTACGAGCAGTACTTC | CAWSRRSGRVYEQYF
TRBJ1-1 | - | TRBV6-4 | few | TGTGCCAGCAGTGACTCCGCGGCGGGGAGAATCACTGAAGCTTTCTTT | CASSDSAAGRITEAFF
TRBJ2-7 | TRBD2 | TRBV6-5 | - | TGTGCCAGCAGCCGACTAGCGGGACTCTCCTACGAGCAGTACTTC | CASSRLAGLSYEQYF
TRBJ2-5 | TRBD1 | TRBV3-1/TRBV3-2 | - | TGTGCCAGCAGCCCCATCCGGGACAGGAGAAAGATCCAAGAGACCCAGTACTTC | CASSPIRDRRKIQETQYF
TRBJ1-1 | TRBD1 | TRBV7-2 | - | TGTGCCAGCAGCCGGGACAGGAGCAACACTGAAGCTTTCTTT | CASSRDRSNTEAFF
TRBJ2-1 | TRBD1 | TRBV19 | - | TGTGCCAGTAAGATCTTGGACAGGGATGAGCAGTTCTTC | CASKILDRDEQFF
TRBJ2-5 | TRBD2 | TRBV4-2 | - | TGTGCCAGCAGCCAAGATCTATCCGGGAGGGCCGCGACCCAGTACTTC | CASSQDLSGRAATQYF
TRBJ2-7 | TRBD1 | TRBV6-6 | - | TGTGCCAGCAGTTACCGGGACAGGGTCCACGAGCAGTACTTC | CASSYRDRVHEQYF
TRBJ2-7 | - | TRBV30 | - | TGTGCCTGGAGTATTCCTAGACCCTCTCCCAGCGAGCAGTACTTC | CAWSIPRPSPSEQYF
TRBJ2-3 | TRBD2 | TRBV20-1 | - | TGCAGTGCAAGTAGGACTAGAGCTAGCACAGATACGCAGTATTTT | CSASRTRASTDTQYF
TRBJ1-2 | - | TRBV6-6 | - | TGTGCCAGCAGTTACTCGACTACAAACTATGGCTACACCTTC | CASSYSTTNYGYTF
TRBJ2-1 | TRBD2 | TRBV30 | - | TGTGCCTGGAGTGTGGGTCTAGCGGGGGGGCTCAATGAGCAGTTCTTC | CAWSVGLAGGLNEQFF
TRBJ1-3 | TRBD1 | TRBV19 | - | TGTGCCAGTAGCCCGACGGGAACAGGGGTTGGAAACACCATATATTTT | CASSPTGTGVGNTIYF
TRBJ2-3 | TRBD2 | TRBV30 | - | TGTGCCTGGACCCCCGGGACTAGCGGGACGGCAGATACGCAGTATTTT | CAWTPGTSGTADTQYF
TRBJ2-1 | TRBD1 | TRBV2 | - | TGTGCCAGCAGGGACAGGGGGCCCTCCTACAATGAGCAGTTCTTC | CASRDRGPSYNEQFF